One TCR beta chain is described in this entry. The table came from immunoSEQ multiplex PCR; TCRdb's copy has only in-frame clones and leaves some out. The sample records roughly 240,000 clones, approximately 89% being singletons. This specimen belongs to a study of blood T cell repertoires in COVID-19. Germline CDR1 is SGHTA and CDR2 is FQGNSA. Trimming at V came to 7 bases and at J to 4 bases, leaving 12 bases not matched to a gene. The CDR3 is 15 residues long. V and J are TRBV7-2 and TRBJ1-2; 7 nucleotides line up with TRBD1. Input material: peripheral blood. The receptor comes from a woman in her sixties or seventies who had recovered from COVID-19. The CDR3 is CASTALLRGPYGYTF. DNA of the CDR3: TGTGCCAGCACGGCCCTCTTGAGGGGGCCCTATGGCTACACCTTC.